This TCR beta chain was sequenced for a study of a mutant IDH1 vaccine in newly diagnosed glioma. V lost 3 bases, J lost 3 bases, and 3 bases stayed unmatched. Germline assignment: CDR1 LNHDA and CDR2 SQIVND (reference sequence). This CDR3 is built from 15 residues. Time point denoted: week 5, during vaccination. In every dose of vaccine, 300 ug of mutant IDH1 20-mer peptide was given alongside topical imiquimod. TCRdb keeps only in-frame clones here, not all; method: immunoSEQ multiplex PCR. Here the sample spans roughly 42,000 clones, 70% to 90% being singletons. In the case of this clone: No antigen is known for it.

The chain couples TRBV19 to TRBJ2-2, with 8 nucleotides matching TRBD1. The source of this sequence is a middle-aged man with glioma. The sample consisted of PBMCs, taken from a glioma patient whose treatment included an IDH1 peptide vaccine. The CDR3 DNA sequence: TGTGCCAGTAGTATTGGGACAGGTTACACCGGGGAGCTGTTTTTT. It yields the protein CASSIGTGYTGELFF.